Below, 17 T cell receptor beta chains from the same sample are listed, as sequenced in a study of T cell responses to AZD1222 COVID-19 vaccine. Libraries were prepared by immunoSEQ multiplex PCR; TCRdb keeps only in-frame clonotypes and omits some of them. The sample has fewer than 110,000 clones; about 85% are singletons. This sample comprised peripheral blood, obtained 28 days after the second AZD1222 dose. Receptors originate from an adult who received the AZD1222 COVID-19 vaccine.

The rearrangement joins TRBV5-4 to TRBJ1-3, with TRBD1 as a possible D gene (5 bases). Germline V gives CDR1 SGHNT, CDR2 YYREEE (reference sequence). CDR3 length: 14 amino acids. The V gene lost 0 bases and the J gene lost 2 bases, with 6 bases spanning the gap. This CDR3 is CASSLGGAGNTIYF. In DNA, the CDR3 is TGTGCCAGCAGCTTGGGGGGGGCTGGAAACACCATATATTTT.

The sample holds one count of this clone. The V call is TRBV5-4, the J call TRBJ1-2; TRBD1 matches 7 bases. Losses at the gene ends were 3 bases for V and 8 bases for J; bases not matched to a gene: 7. CDR1 and CDR2 (germline): SGHNT, YYREEE (reference sequence). The CDR3 length is 13 residues. In DNA form, the CDR3 reads TGTGCCAGCAGCTGGGACAGTGGGACGGGCTACACCTTC. Amino acids: CASSWDSGTGYTF.

This chain links TRBV6-5 with TRBJ2-7, with 7 nucleotides matching TRBD1. Losses at the gene ends were 2 bases for V and 5 bases for J; bases not matched to a gene: 9. The CDR3 totals 15 residues. Per the germline V gene, CDR1 is MNHEY and CDR2 is SVGAGI. DNA of the CDR3: TGTGCCAGCAGTTACACCCGACAGGGAAAGGACGAGCAGTACTTC. Residues: CASSYTRQGKDEQYF.

The rearrangement joins TRBV12-3 or TRBV12-4 to TRBJ2-1, with TRBD2 matching over 7 bases. CDR3 length equals 13 residues. J gave up 5 bases and V 6 bases, and 4 bases lay outside the gene matches. The CDR3 sequence is CASRHGTNNEQFF. In DNA, the CDR3 is TGTGCCAGCAGGCACGGGACTAACAATGAGCAGTTCTTC.

This rearrangement joins TRBV27 to TRBJ1-2; TRBD1 agrees at 8 bases. J gave up 4 bases and V 5 bases, and 3 bases lay outside the gene matches. The CDR3 is 13 residues long. Germline assignment: CDR1 MNHEY and CDR2 SMNVEV (reference sequence). CDR3 bases: TGTGCCAGCAGTCGGGACAGGCTCTATGGCTACACCTTC. This sequence encodes CASSRDRLYGYTF.

This rearrangement joins TRBV5-8 to TRBJ2-7, with D possibly TRBD1 on 6 matching bases. The CDR3 runs 15 residues. V was clipped by 2 bases and J by 6 bases, with 18 bases between them. Germline V gene lookup returns CDR1 SGHTS and CDR2 YDEGEE. Here the CDR3 DNA reads TGTGCCAGCAGCTTTGGGCAGGGGCTGGTTGGCGAGCAGTACTTC. Protein sequence: CASSFGQGLVGEQYF.

This clone was recorded once. At one of its ends the junction is not consistent with the germline gene, which may arise from a read error. V is TRBV2 and J is TRBJ1-1, with 8 bases lining up with TRBD1. This CDR3 contains 14 residues. CDR1 and CDR2 from the germline V gene are SNHLY and FYNNEI. This CDR3 reads CASREGTGGTEAFF. The CDR3 DNA reads TGTGCCAGCAGGGAAGGGACAGGAGGAACTGAAGCTTTCTTT.

Here the CDR3 reads CASSYSREGKAYGYTF. CDR3 nucleotide sequence: TGTGCCAGCAGTTACTCCCGGGAGGGGAAGGCCTATGGCTACACCTTC. The chain combines TRBV6-6 with TRBJ1-2; a possible D gene is TRBD1 (5 bases). The CDR3 contains 16 residues. V lost 0 bases to trimming and J lost 4 bases, with 15 bases between them. Germline-derived CDR1 and CDR2 are MNHNY and SVGAGI (reference sequence).

V is TRBV4-3 and J is TRBJ1-2; 9 bases fit TRBD1. This CDR3 spans 14 amino acids. V trimming: 6 bases; J trimming: 1 base; junction bases outside the gene matches: 3. Germline values: CDR1 LGHNA, CDR2 YSLEER. This chain's CDR3 is CASSRTGVNYGYTF. The CDR3 DNA follows: TGCGCCAGCAGTCGGACAGGGGTTAACTATGGCTACACCTTC.

The sample holds one count of this clone. This chain joins TRBV27 and TRBJ2-5; possibly TRBD2 for D (6 bases). Germline V lookup: CDR1 MNHEY, CDR2 SMNVEV (reference sequence). The CDR3 sequence is 15 residues long. V lost 5 bases and J lost 5, with 18 bases in between. CDR3 amino acids: CASSPEGGARETQYF. CDR3 nucleotides: TGTGCCAGCAGTCCGGAGGGCGGGGCGAGGGAGACCCAGTACTTC.

The J gene is TRBJ2-7, the V gene TRBV19, with D possibly being TRBD1 (6 bases). There are 16 residues in the CDR3. Germline CDR1 LNHDA, CDR2 SQIVND (reference sequence). V dropped 5 bases and J dropped 4 bases, with 21 bases sitting between them. The CDR3 here is CASSLQSGTNKYEQYF. As DNA, the CDR3 is TGTGCCAGTAGTCTGCAGTCCGGGACAAACAAATACGAGCAGTACTTC.

The rearrangement uses TRBV7-9 and TRBJ2-5; 12 bases match TRBD2. Per germline, CDR1 SEHNR and CDR2 FQNEAQ (reference sequence). V lost 5 bases, J lost 8 bases, and 6 bases stayed unmatched. The CDR3 sequence is 14 residues long. The chain's CDR3 is CASSDELAGGTQYF. CDR3 coding DNA: TGTGCCAGCAGCGATGAACTAGCGGGGGGAACCCAGTACTTC.

The rearrangement joins TRBV5-1 to TRBJ2-5; TRBD2 agrees at 9 bases. V lost 4 bases to trimming and J lost 0 bases; unmatched junction nucleotides: 7. Germline CDR1 SGHRS, CDR2 YFSETQ. The CDR3 is 16 amino acids. The CDR3 reads CASSLSGGAYQETQYF. In DNA, the CDR3 is TGCGCCAGCAGCCTTAGCGGGGGAGCGTACCAAGAGACCCAGTACTTC. Drawing the rest from reference TRBV5-1 and TRBJ2-5, the complete variable domain is KAGVTQTPRYLIKTRGQQVTLSCSPISGHRSVSWYQQTPGQGLQFLFEYFSETQRNKGNFPGRFSGRQFSNSRSEMNVSTLELGDSALYLCASSLSGGAYQETQYFGPGTRLLVL.

The chain couples TRBV5-1 to TRBJ1-1; 10 bases are a match to TRBD1. The V gene end was trimmed by 4 bases and the J gene end by 5 bases; junction bases not matched to a gene: 8. The CDR3 has 15 residues. CDR1 is SGHRS and CDR2 is YFSETQ in the germline V gene. Here the CDR3 DNA reads TGCGCCAGCAGCCGTGGGGACAGGGGAAATACTGAAGCTTTCTTT. Protein sequence: CASSRGDRGNTEAFF.

V is TRBV19 and J is TRBJ1-1; D remains ambiguous. CDR3 length: 12 residues. V lost 11 bases and J 1 base, leaving 11 bases between the germline ends. CDR1 is LNHDA, CDR2 SQIVND, per germline (reference sequence). CDR3 sequence reads: CAVLVGNTEAFF. The DNA of the CDR3 is TGTGCCGTACTCGTCGGGAACACTGAAGCTTTCTTT. The full variable domain, its missing parts supplied by reference TRBV19 and TRBJ1-1, is DGGITQSPKYLFRKEGQNVTLSCEQNLNHDAMYWYRQDPGQGLRLIYYSQIVNDFQKGDIAEGYSVSREKKESFPLTVTSAQKNPTAFYLCAVLVGNTEAFFGQGTRLTVV.

A note on this clone: One junction end disagrees with the germline gene, perhaps due to a read error. The rearrangement uses TRBV27 and TRBJ2-2; 7 bases fit TRBD1. The CDR3 totals 13 residues. Germline-derived CDR1 and CDR2 are MNHEY and SMNVEV (reference sequence). The CDR3 DNA reads as TGTGCCAGCCCCGACAGGGATGGACGGGGAGCTGTTTTT. Residues: CASPDRDGRGAVF.

The CDR3 is CSAATGEGYGYTF. CDR3 sequence (DNA): TGCAGCGCGGCGACAGGAGAAGGCTATGGCTACACCTTC. The rearrangement uses TRBV29-1 and TRBJ1-2; D may be TRBD1 (6 bases). The V and J ends lost 7 bases and 4 bases respectively, with 16 bases between them. This CDR3 contains 13 residues. Germline CDR1 SQVTM, CDR2 ANQGSEA.